This T cell receptor (beta chain) was captured in a study of blood T cell repertoires in COVID-19. Study overall: Sources were T cells, B-cell-depleted T cells, or PBMCs; the material itself was cDNA or gDNA.

The study assigned cohorts using participant-reported clinical history. The study counted Cohort 3 donors as recovered given two negative PCRs, clearance, or symptom resolution. The CDR3 spans 12 residues. CDR1 is SGHTA and CDR2 is FQGNSA in the germline V gene. V lost 4 bases and J 2 bases, leaving 5 bases between the germline ends. As originally analysed: Researchers report that nucleated cell counts were estimated from reference gene primer amplification. The method was immunoSEQ multiplex PCR; TCRdb's version includes in-frame clones alone and lacks a portion of them. Clonal size and the V and J genes are those of that table, whereas D and trimming came from the DNA. Of about 480,000 clones listed, roughly 90% are singletons.

Source material: PBMCs or T cells enriched from blood (not recorded which). This receptor was identified in a woman between 40 and 55 years old who had recovered from COVID-19. The chain has TRBV7-2 and TRBJ1-2; D not certain. CDR3 residues: CASSWQNYGYTF. The DNA for the CDR3 is TGTGCCAGCAGCTGGCAGAACTATGGCTACACCTTC.